The 14 T cell receptor beta chains below all came from one sample that was sequenced in a study of Ad26.COV2.S vaccination and SARS-CoV-2 variants. The method was immunoSEQ multiplex PCR; TCRdb's version includes in-frame clones alone and lacks a portion of them. Of around 340,000 clones in the sample, 88% were seen once. Specified treatment: 19 received Ad26.COV2.S at low or high dose, single or two shots; about 5 received placebo; per-sample allocation not given. Each sample was drawn 63 days after the first injection (of vaccine or placebo). The sequencing used peripheral blood, collected in a trial of Ad26.COV2.S vaccine versus placebo. The origin of the receptors is a person aged 18 to 59 who received the Ad26.COV2.S COVID-19 vaccine or a placebo.

The chain uses TRBV10-3 and TRBJ2-7; 8 nucleotides align to TRBD2. The CDR3 is 11 residues long. Germline CDR1 reads ENHRY; CDR2 reads SYGVKD. V was pared by 7 bases and J by 5 bases, with 1 base of the junction left unmatched. CDR3 loop: CAITGGNEQYF. CDR3 bases: TGTGCCATCACGGGAGGGAACGAGCAGTACTTC.

This clone was seen more than once but under ten times. The rearrangement joins TRBV11-2 to TRBJ1-3, with a tentative D call TRBD1 (5 bases). The ends were cut back, 3 bases at V and 8 bases at J, with 20 bases in the middle. The CDR3 is 16 residues long. Germline CDR1 is SGHAT and CDR2 is FQNNGV. The CDR3 loop reads CASSLGQGLFGDTIYF. CDR3 DNA: TGTGCCAGCAGCTTGGGCCAGGGTCTTTTTGGCGACACCATATATTTT. The full variable domain, rest sourced from reference TRBV11-2 and TRBJ1-3, is EAGVAQSPRYKIIEKRQSVAFWCNPISGHATLYWYQQILGQGPKLLIQFQNNGVVDDSQLPKDRFSAERLKGVDSTLKIQPAKLEDSAVYLCASSLGQGLFGDTIYFGEGSWLTVV.

The CDR3 sequence: CASSLGPSYEQYF. CDR3 bases: TGTGCCAGCAGCTTAGGGCCCTCCTACGAGCAGTACTTC. The chain carries TRBV7-3 and TRBJ2-7; D not resolved. The V gene's germline CDR1 is SGHTA and CDR2 FQGTGA. V was trimmed by 2 bases and J by 0 bases, leaving 5 bases between them. The CDR3 extends over 13 amino acids.

The chain combines TRBV10-3 with TRBJ1-3; 7 bases are a match to TRBD1. Germline V lookup: CDR1 ENHRY, CDR2 SYGVKD. The J segment lost 0 bases and the V segment lost 2 bases, leaving 1 base of the junction unmatched. There are 15 residues in the CDR3. CDR3 coding DNA: TGTGCCATCAGTGAGGGGACAGACTCTGGAAACACCATATATTTT. Protein product: CAISEGTDSGNTIYF.

This clone has just one count. The rearrangement joins TRBV7-2 to TRBJ1-5, with D uncertain. The length of the CDR3 is 13 residues. The V end lost 2 bases, the J end lost 4 bases, and 6 bases lay between the germline ends. Germline loops: CDR1 SGHTA, CDR2 FQGNSA. The DNA of the CDR3 is TGTGCCAGCAGCTTAACCGGGAATCAGCCCCAGCATTTT. Translation: CASSLTGNQPQHF.

The CDR3 sequence is CASSLTSVAPGYGYTF. The CDR3 DNA is TGTGCCAGCAGTTTAACTAGTGTGGCCCCTGGCTATGGCTACACCTTC. The J gene is TRBJ1-2, the V gene TRBV27; no clear D. V lost 2 bases and J lost 4, with 17 bases in between. Per the germline V gene, CDR1 is MNHEY and CDR2 is SMNVEV (reference sequence). The CDR3 totals 16 residues.

This chain joins TRBV3-1 (or the pseudogene TRBV3-2) and TRBJ2-7; 7 bases match TRBD1. J was trimmed by 2 bases and V by 0 bases; bases with no gene match: 7. The CDR3 spans 16 residues. Germline V gene data show CDR1 as LGHDT and CDR2 as YNNKEL (reference sequence). This chain's CDR3 is CASSQDNGDSAYEQYF. DNA of the CDR3: TGTGCCAGCAGCCAAGATAATGGGGACAGTGCCTACGAGCAGTACTTC.

This chain links TRBV3-1 (or the pseudogene TRBV3-2) with TRBJ1-6; 9 nucleotides line up with TRBD1. This CDR3 contains 22 residues. The germline V gene has CDR1 LGHDT and CDR2 YNNKEL (reference sequence). J was trimmed by 0 bases and V by 3 bases; bases with no gene match: 18. The CDR3 DNA reads as TGTGCCAGCAGCCACCCCAGTGGGGAGGGACAGGGAGTGGCCTCCTATAATTCACCCCTCCACTTT. This gives the protein CASSHPSGEGQGVASYNSPLHF.

This clone was counted between two and nine times. The chain recombines TRBV12-3 or TRBV12-4 with TRBJ1-3; D unclear. This CDR3 is built from 11 residues. Trimming removed 6 bases at V and 4 bases at J, with 4 bases between. CDR3 residues: CASSRGNTIYF. CDR3 in DNA: TGTGCCAGCAGCCGAGGAAACACCATATATTTT.

The genes are TRBV19 and TRBJ1-5; D call uncertain. Germline loops: CDR1 LNHDA, CDR2 SQIVND (reference sequence). V shed 3 bases and J shed 6 bases, with 12 bases lying between them. The CDR3 is 14 residues long. The CDR3 bases are TGTGCCAGTAGTATTCGGGGTTTGGGTCAGCCCCAGCATTTT. It is translated as CASSIRGLGQPQHF.

V usage is TRBV3-1 (or the pseudogene TRBV3-2) and J usage is TRBJ1-2; D unresolved. Germline CDR1 LGHDT, CDR2 YNNKEL (reference sequence). The CDR3 is 12 residues long. Trimming left V 3 bases short and J 2 bases short, with 4 bases between. For the CDR3, the DNA is TGTGCCAGCAGCCATCAAAACTATGGCTACACCTTC. This translates into CASSHQNYGYTF.

The V gene is TRBV24-1, the J gene TRBJ2-7; D might be TRBD1 or TRBD2, each matching 5 bases. The V end lost 2 bases, the J end lost 3 bases, and 16 bases lay between the germline ends. The CDR3 is made up of 16 amino acids. CDR1 and CDR2 (germline): KGHDR, SFDVKD. The CDR3 DNA follows: TGTGCCACCAGTGATTCCGGGACGAATTGGCTCTACGAGCAGTACTTC. Amino acids: CATSDSGTNWLYEQYF.

V gene TRBV7-6 combines with J gene TRBJ2-7, with 7 bases aligning to TRBD1. CDR3 length: 14 residues. The V gene's germline CDR1 is SGHVS and CDR2 FNYEAQ. With V trimmed by 4 bases and J by 6 bases, 9 bases remained unmatched. CDR3 in DNA: TGTGCCAGCAGCTCGCCGGGACAGCTGAGCGAGCAGTACTTC. Translating it yields CASSSPGQLSEQYF. Full variable domain (outside the CDR3, taken from reference TRBV7-6 and TRBJ2-7): GAGVSQSPRYKVTKRGQDVALRCDPISGHVSLYWYRQALGQGPEFLTYFNYEAQQDKSGLPNDRFSAERPEGSISTLTIQRTEQRDSAMYRCASSSPGQLSEQYFGPGTRLTVT.

Concerning this clone: The junction departs from the called germline gene at one end, perhaps through a read error. V usage is TRBV7-7 and J usage is TRBJ2-2; 9 bases line up with TRBD1. The CDR3 runs 16 residues. Germline V gene lookup returns CDR1 SSHAT and CDR2 FNYEAQ (reference sequence). The CDR3 region has the DNA TGTGCTAGCAGCTTATACAGGACAGGGGAAACCGGGGAGCTGTTTTTT. This codes for CASSLYRTGETGELFF.